This TCR beta chain was sequenced in a study of blood T cell repertoires in COVID-19. The overall study: The study drew acute and convalescent COVID-19 samples from the United States, Italy and Spain. The cDNA or gDNA used as material had been derived from T cells, B-cell-depleted T cells, or PBMCs.

Germline V lookup: CDR1 MGHRA, CDR2 YSYEKL. The length of the CDR3 is 13 residues. Trimming removed 4 bases at V and 2 bases at J, with 8 bases between. In the authors' workflow: Estimates of nucleated cell counts were drawn from the amplification of reference gene primers. Data came from immunoSEQ multiplex PCR; TCRdb stores just in-frame clones and leaves some out. V and J calls and clone size come straight from that table; D and trimming were deduced from the DNA. The data contain approximately 60,000 clones, under 95% of them seen just once; the ten biggest clones take up about 3.1%. This TCR was recovered from a man between 65 and 85 years old with active COVID-19. The sequenced sample consisted of peripheral blood. The chain uses TRBV4-1 and TRBJ2-5, with D hard to call. The CDR3 spells CASSPTEQETQYF. The CDR3 bases are TGCGCCAGCAGCCCTACAGAACAAGAGACCCAGTACTTC.